Here is one T cell receptor (beta chain) with its context. Its antigen is currently unknown. The sample belongs to a study of OX40 agonist ivuxolimab in advanced cancers. Study summary: Patients in the trial were receiving intravenous ivuxolimab every 2 weeks, at doses of 0.01 to 10 mg/kg. Among those treated, three patients had partial responses, one with hepatocellular carcinoma and two with cutaneous melanoma. Study-wide results and caveats: Clonal expansion from baseline to week 6 occurred in both CD4+ and CD8+ T cells. In general, CD8+ T cells held more expanded clones than CD4+ did, on average.

CDR1 and CDR2 (germline): LNHNV, YYDKDF (reference sequence). This CDR3 region has 17 residues. Trimming left V 2 bases short and J 1 base short, with 16 bases between. Data came from immunoSEQ multiplex PCR; TCRdb stores just in-frame clones and leaves some out. The sample lists around 57,000 clones, roughly 84% occurring once. The sequenced sample was CD4+ or CD8+ T cells sorted from blood, obtained in a trial of the OX40 agonist ivuxolimab. This receptor was taken from an adult with an advanced solid tumor such as melanoma, head and neck, liver or kidney cancer. This chain joins TRBV15 and TRBJ2-3; perhaps TRBD2 as D (6 bases). The CDR3 DNA reads TGTGCCACCAGCAGACCACCACGGGAGACCCGCACAGATACGCAGTATTTT. Protein: CATSRPPRETRTDTQYF.